The 19 T cell receptor beta chains below come from one sample, sequenced in a study of T cell changes during pregnancy in multiple sclerosis. Method: immunoSEQ multiplex PCR; TCRdb's copy keeps in-frame clones and lacks some. In the table there are tens of thousands of clones, about nine tenths of which are singletons. The sequencing used CD8+ T cells from peripheral blood mononuclear cells, collected before pregnancy. These receptors were obtained from a female donor with multiple sclerosis, enrolled in a pregnancy study.

The chain recombines TRBV7-8 with TRBJ1-5; the D is unclear. Looked up from germline, CDR1 is SGHVS and CDR2 is FQNEAQ. The CDR3 spans 15 residues. V shed 2 bases and J shed 3 bases, with 11 bases lying between them. CDR3 in DNA: TGTGCCAGCAGCTTAAGACCGCGGGACAATCAGCCCCAGCATTTT. Protein sequence: CASSLRPRDNQPQHF. Full variable domain (rest looked up from reference TRBV7-8 and TRBJ1-5): GAGVSQSPRYKVAKRGQDVALRCDPISGHVSLFWYQQALGQGPEFLTYFQNEAQLDKSGLPSDRFFAERPEGSVSTLKIQRTQQEDSAVYLCASSLRPRDNQPQHFGDGTRLSIL.

The rearrangement links TRBV27 to TRBJ2-7; D possibly corresponds to TRBD2 (6 bases). Germline values: CDR1 MNHEY, CDR2 SMNVEV (reference sequence). The germline V and J ends were trimmed by 3 bases and 0 bases, with 12 bases remaining between them. This CDR3 spans 15 amino acids. In nucleotides, the CDR3 is TGTGCCAGCAGTTTTGGAGGGGCCAGCTCCTACGAGCAGTACTTC. It translates to CASSFGGASSYEQYF.

The chain recombines TRBV7-6 with TRBJ2-2; the match to TRBD2 covers 8 bases. There are 14 residues in the CDR3. From germline, CDR1 is SGHVS and CDR2 FNYEAQ. J was trimmed by 8 bases and V by 5 bases; bases with no gene match: 7. The CDR3 is CASSLAGGGGELFF. The CDR3 region has the DNA TGTGCCAGCAGCCTCGCGGGAGGTGGGGGGGAGCTGTTTTTT.

V usage is TRBV10-1 and J usage is TRBJ2-1; D remains ambiguous. The length of the CDR3 is 17 residues. V lost 6 bases, J lost 1 base, and 19 bases lay in between. Germline V gene data show CDR1 as WNHNN and CDR2 as SYGVQD (reference sequence). In DNA form, the CDR3 reads TGCGCCAGCAGCAGCGTAATGTCCCCGAATTCCTACAATGAGCAGTTCTTC. This translates into CASSSVMSPNSYNEQFF.

The chain couples TRBV10-1 to TRBJ2-1; a possible D gene is TRBD2 (6 bases). CDR3 size: 11 residues. The V end lost 6 bases, the J end lost 9 bases, and 9 bases lay between the germline ends. From germline, CDR1 is WNHNN and CDR2 SYGVQD (reference sequence). The CDR3 DNA sequence: TGCGCCAGCAGCCTGGGGGGTGAGCAGTTCTTC. Its translation: CASSLGGEQFF.

The chain has TRBV4-1 and TRBJ2-1; D uncertain. Trimming cost V 0 bases and J 4 bases, with 10 bases left between them. In germline, CDR1 is MGHRA, CDR2 YSYEKL. The CDR3 has 15 amino acids. This CDR3 is CASSQDQFSYNEQFF. The CDR3 DNA reads as TGCGCCAGCAGCCAAGATCAGTTCTCGTACAATGAGCAGTTCTTC.

The rearrangement joins TRBV7-6 to TRBJ2-3; possibly TRBD1 for D (5 bases). The CDR3 length is 14 residues. The germline CDR1 and CDR2 sequences are SGHVS and FNYEAQ. V gave up 3 bases and J gave up 8 bases, with 15 bases separating them. CDR3 residues: CASSFDGQRGTQYF. The CDR3 bases are TGTGCCAGCAGCTTTGACGGGCAAAGGGGTACGCAGTATTTT.

The chain combines TRBV5-1 with TRBJ2-5; TRBD1 aligns across 7 bases. V was clipped by 1 base and J by 4 bases; unmatched bases: 10. This CDR3 spans 16 amino acids. Looked up from germline, CDR1 is SGHRS and CDR2 is YFSETQ. The CDR3 protein is CASSLFSDREVETQYF. CDR3 nucleotides: TGCGCCAGCAGCTTGTTTAGCGACAGGGAAGTAGAGACCCAGTACTTC.

CDR3 bases: TGTGCCAGCAGTTATGGGACAGCGAACACTGAAGCTTTCTTT. This codes for CASSYGTANTEAFF. V usage is TRBV6-5 and J usage is TRBJ1-1; TRBD1 matches at 7 bases. Germline V gene sequence: CDR1 MNHEY, CDR2 SVGAGI. The V and J ends lost 3 bases and 1 base, in that order; junction bases with no gene match: 2. The CDR3 is 14 residues long.

The J gene is TRBJ2-7, the V gene TRBV6-1; D is unclear. CDR3 size: 14 residues. V was cut by 9 bases and J by 4 bases, with 19 bases left in between. Germline assignment: CDR1 MNHNS and CDR2 SASEGT. The CDR3: CASHEVTEGYEQYF. The CDR3 nucleotides read TGTGCCAGTCACGAGGTTACCGAAGGATACGAGCAGTACTTC.

This sequence joins TRBV5-6 and TRBJ1-3; no firm D call. The CDR3 covers 12 residues. Deletions cut 4 bases from V and 8 bases from J, with 10 bases between. The germline V gene has CDR1 SGHDT and CDR2 YYEEEE. This CDR3 is CASSVDGYTIYF. CDR3 nucleotide sequence: TGTGCCAGCAGCGTGGACGGTTACACCATATATTTT.

The CDR3 coding sequence is TGTGCCAGCAGTGAAGAGGGGTATCCCAGCTCCTACAATGAGCAGTTCTTC. This gives the protein CASSEEGYPSSYNEQFF. This chain joins TRBV6-1 and TRBJ2-1; tentative D call: TRBD1 (5 bases). Looked up from germline, CDR1 is MNHNS and CDR2 is SASEGT. V lost 1 base, J lost 0 bases, and 13 bases lay in between. The CDR3 length is 17 residues.

The rearrangement links TRBV9 to TRBJ1-2; 7 bases fit TRBD1. CDR3 length: 16 amino acids. The germline V gene has CDR1 SGDLS and CDR2 YYNGEE. V shed 6 bases and J 0 bases; nucleotides not matched to a gene: 11. The CDR3 nucleotides read TGTGCCAGCACCCCAGACTGGACAGGAGCTAACTATGGCTACACCTTC. It yields the protein CASTPDWTGANYGYTF.

This clone appeared a single time. The chain carries TRBV5-4 and TRBJ2-4; weak D call: TRBD2 (6 bases). CDR1 and CDR2 from the germline V gene are SGHNT and YYREEE (reference sequence). V was shortened by 4 bases and J by 6 bases, with 11 bases between the two germline ends. This CDR3 spans 13 amino acids. CDR3 nucleotide sequence: TGTGCCAGCAGCCCGGGCGGGATAAACATTCAGTACTTC. Its translation is CASSPGGINIQYF. The full variable domain, in which reference TRBV5-4 and TRBJ2-4 provide the parts outside the CDR3, is ETGVTQSPTHLIKTRGQQVTLRCSSQSGHNTVSWYQQALGQGPQFIFQYYREEENGRGNFPPRFSGLQFPNYSSELNVNALELDDSALYLCASSPGGINIQYFGAGTRLSVL.

This chain connects TRBV7-6 to TRBJ2-5; D gene uncertain. CDR1 and CDR2 (germline): SGHVS, FNYEAQ. The CDR3 has 15 residues. The germline V and J ends were trimmed by 2 bases and 2 bases, with 12 bases remaining between them. The CDR3 coding sequence is TGTGCCAGCAGCTTACTTGTCCTACCTCAAGAGACCCAGTACTTC. Encoded protein: CASSLLVLPQETQYF.

This clone was recorded once. This chain joins TRBV6-4 and TRBJ1-2; TRBD1 agrees at 8 bases. Germline CDR1 and CDR2: MRHNA and SNTAGT. The ends lost 2 bases at V and 3 bases at J; junction bases unmatched: 5. The CDR3 sequence is 15 residues long. CDR3 in DNA: TGTGCCAGCAGTGACCCTGGACAGGGCCACTATGGCTACACCTTC. This encodes CASSDPGQGHYGYTF.

In this sample, this clone turned up once. This sequence joins TRBV6-6 and TRBJ2-7; D may be TRBD1 (6 bases). Germline V gene lookup returns CDR1 MNHNY and CDR2 SVGAGI (reference sequence). The CDR3 sequence is 15 residues long. V lost 5 bases, J lost 4 bases, and 18 bases lay in between. CDR3 DNA sequence: TGTGCCAGCAGTCACGCCTGGGACAAAATATACGAGCAGTACTTC. Protein: CASSHAWDKIYEQYF.

The V and J genes are TRBV5-4 and TRBJ2-7; unclear D gene. CDR1 SGHNT and CDR2 YYREEE come from the germline V gene (reference sequence). Trimming pared 2 bases from V and 3 bases from J, leaving 6 bases between. The CDR3 is 12 amino acids. The CDR3 DNA sequence: TGTGCCAGCAGCTTTGGCGGCTACGAGCAGTACTTC. Translation gives CASSFGGYEQYF.

This chain connects TRBV6-5 to TRBJ1-1; the D gene is possibly TRBD1 (5 bases). V shed 4 bases and J shed 1 base, with 7 bases lying between them. Germline values: CDR1 MNHEY, CDR2 SVGAGI. This CDR3 comprises 13 residues. The CDR3 sequence: CASSSQGNTEAFF. The CDR3 DNA sequence: TGTGCCAGCAGTTCCCAGGGGAACACTGAAGCTTTCTTT.